Below, 24 T cell receptor beta chains from the same sample are listed, as sequenced in a study of blood T cells in healthy people across ages. Primers used in a second PCR of about 7 to 12 cycles were a sample-barcoded 5' primer and a J-beta primer mix. In TCRdb, the 5' RACE reads were re-called with MiXCR into one record per CDR3 protein. The sample consists of about 1.5 million distinct CDR3 sequences, 42% of them appearing once. Sequencing was done on a sample of blood. The receptors were gathered from a woman aged 18-30 years in good health.

This clonotype appeared a few times. The chain couples TRBV6-5 to TRBJ2-7; D ambiguous. CDR3 length equals 14 residues. Germline CDR1 reads MNHEY; CDR2 reads SVGAGI. V gave up 6 bases and J gave up 3 bases, with 15 bases separating them. The CDR3 sequence is CASSPWGSGYEQYF. The CDR3 nucleotides read TGTGCCAGCAGCCCCTGGGGTTCGGGCTACGAGCAGTACTTC.

The J gene is TRBJ2-3, the V gene TRBV6-1; weak D call: TRBD1 (6 bases). Trimming took 2 bases from V and 5 from J, leaving 11 bases between them. CDR1 and CDR2 from the germline V gene are MNHNS and SASEGT. The CDR3 length is 14 residues. CDR3 DNA sequence: TGTGCCAGCAGTGAATGGGGGCTGGAAGATACGCAGTATTTT. Its protein product is CASSEWGLEDTQYF.

The J gene is TRBJ2-6, the V gene TRBV2; a weak D match, TRBD2 (6 bases). Germline V gene lookup returns CDR1 SNHLY and CDR2 FYNNEI. With 8 bases removed from V and 0 bases from J, the gap between germline ends came to 11 bases. The CDR3 length is 15 residues. The CDR3 reads CASGRYISGANVLTF. The CDR3 DNA follows: TGTGCCAGCGGGAGGTATATCTCTGGGGCCAACGTCCTGACTTTC.

The chain employs TRBV29-1 and TRBJ2-7; TRBD1 might be the D (6 bases). This CDR3 comprises 14 residues. With 6 bases removed from V and 7 bases from J, the gap between germline ends came to 22 bases. CDR1 and CDR2 from the germline V gene are SQVTM and ANQGSEA. The CDR3 protein is CSVPRQAQGAEQYF. In DNA, the CDR3 is TGCAGCGTCCCCCGACAGGCACAGGGAGCTGAGCAGTACTTC.

This chain connects TRBV10-3 to TRBJ1-1; perhaps TRBD1 as D (5 bases). CDR1 ENHRY and CDR2 SYGVKD come from the germline V gene. Trimming cost V 6 bases and J 2 bases, with 13 bases left between them. This CDR3 contains 14 residues. The CDR3 reads CAIRATEPNTEAFF. The CDR3 bases are TGTGCCATCAGGGCGACAGAGCCAAACACTGAAGCTTTCTTT.

This chain joins TRBV4-2 and TRBJ2-5; TRBD1 is a possible D gene (5 bases). This CDR3 is built from 15 residues. In germline, CDR1 is LGHNA, CDR2 YNFKEQ. V dropped 1 base and J dropped 3 bases, with 12 bases sitting between them. The CDR3 sequence: CASSQAGQIEETQYF. The CDR3 DNA is TGTGCCAGCAGCCAAGCAGGGCAGATAGAAGAGACCCAGTACTTC.

The sample holds a few counts of this clonotype. V and J are TRBV12-3 or TRBV12-4 and TRBJ1-1; D may be TRBD1 (5 bases). The CDR3 spans 14 residues. The V gene lost 3 bases and the J gene lost 3 bases, with 11 bases spanning the gap. CDR3 protein: CASSLGGVDTEAFF. The CDR3 nucleotides are TGTGCCAGCAGTTTGGGAGGGGTTGACACTGAAGCTTTCTTT.

This chain links TRBV20-1 with TRBJ2-4, with a tentative D call TRBD2 (6 bases). Germline V gene data show CDR1 as DFQATT and CDR2 as SNEGSKA (reference sequence). Trimming left V 3 bases short and J 1 base short, with 13 bases between. This CDR3 has 15 residues. CDR3 protein: CSARDYIRAKNIQYF. CDR3 sequence (DNA): TGCAGTGCTAGGGACTACATACGGGCCAAAAACATTCAGTACTTC.

This chain joins TRBV29-1 and TRBJ2-5; D ambiguous. Germline values: CDR1 SQVTM, CDR2 ANQGSEA. This CDR3 region has 11 residues. The V gene lost 2 bases and the J gene lost 5 bases, with 6 bases spanning the gap. The CDR3 here is CSVENGETQYF. CDR3 nucleotide sequence: TGCAGCGTTGAAAACGGGGAGACCCAGTACTTC. The whole variable domain, filled in from reference TRBV29-1 and TRBJ2-5, reads SAVISQKPSRDICQRGTSLTIQCQVDSQVTMMFWYRQQPGQSLTLIATANQGSEATYESGFVIDKFPISRPNLTFSTLTVSNMSPEDSSIYLCSVENGETQYFGPGTRLLVL.

This clonotype has a handful of counts. This sequence joins TRBV10-3 and TRBJ2-5, with unresolved D. There are 13 residues in the CDR3. CDR1 and CDR2 from the germline V gene are ENHRY and SYGVKD. Trimming shortened V by 10 bases and J by 2 bases, and 14 bases separated the two germline ends. As DNA, the CDR3 is TGTGCCACTAAGCCAGTAATACAAGAGACCCAGTACTTC. Residues: CATKPVIQETQYF.

As regards this clonotype: Given a much more abundant clone one base away, this may be a read error. J is TRBJ2-3 and V is TRBV6-6; 8 nucleotides align to TRBD1. CDR3 length equals 13 residues. V lost 10 bases to trimming and J lost 1 base; unmatched junction nucleotides: 4. CDR1 is MNHNY, CDR2 SVGAGI, per germline (reference sequence). The CDR3 bases are TGTGCCACTACGACAGGGGGCACAGATACGCAGTATTTT. This gives the protein CATTTGGTDTQYF.

This chain connects TRBV6-2 or TRBV6-3 to TRBJ2-2; 10 positions match TRBD1. CDR1 and CDR2 (germline): MNHEY, SVGEGT. The length of the CDR3 is 15 residues. Unmatched junction bases numbered 3, after V lost 2 bases and J lost 6 bases. The CDR3: CASSYATGGPGELFF. The CDR3, as DNA: TGTGCCAGCAGTTACGCGACAGGGGGCCCCGGGGAGCTGTTTTTT.

In this sample, this clonotype turned up a few times. Compared with germline, one end of the junction differs, possibly owing to a read error. The rearrangement joins TRBV7-2 to TRBJ1-5; D gene ambiguous. Per germline, CDR1 SGHTA and CDR2 FQGNSA. This CDR3 contains 13 residues. The CDR3 bases are TGTGACAGCAGCTTAAGGATGAAGCAGCCCCAGCATTTT. It specifies CDSSLRMKQPQHF.

The chain joins TRBV7-2 to TRBJ1-4; 7 nucleotides align to TRBD1. CDR1 and CDR2 (germline): SGHTA, FQGNSA. The CDR3 is 16 residues long. Losses at the gene ends were 4 bases for V and 0 bases for J; bases not matched to a gene: 5. The CDR3 reads CASSWRGPATNEKLFF. Written as DNA, the CDR3 is TGTGCCAGCAGCTGGAGGGGGCCTGCAACTAATGAAAAACTGTTTTTT. Full variable domain (remainder filled in from reference TRBV7-2 and TRBJ1-4): GAGVSQSPSNKVTEKGKDVELRCDPISGHTALYWYRQSLGQGLEFLIYFQGNSAPDKSGLPSDRFSAERTGGSVSTLTIQRTQQEDSAVYLCASSWRGPATNEKLFFGSGTQLSVL.

In regard to this clonotype: This clone may be a read error of a much larger clone one base away. V usage is TRBV7-2 and J usage is TRBJ2-5; tentatively, D is TRBD1 or TRBD2 (5 bases each). Germline CDR1 is SGHTA and CDR2 is FQGNSA. This CDR3 is 14 amino acids long. V was clipped by 2 bases and J by 4 bases, with 11 bases between them. The CDR3 DNA is TGTGCCAGCAGCTTAACGGGACCCGGAGAGACCCAGTACTTC. Encoded protein: CASSLTGPGETQYF.

The chain carries TRBV27 and TRBJ2-2; possible D gene TRBD1, 5 bases. V was shortened by 4 bases and J by 3 bases, with 9 bases between the two germline ends. The germline gives CDR1 MNHEY, CDR2 SMNVEV (reference sequence). This CDR3 has 14 residues. The CDR3: CASSYPGHTGELFF. Here the CDR3 DNA reads TGTGCCAGCAGTTACCCAGGGCACACCGGGGAGCTGTTTTTT.

The gene calls are TRBV6-2 or TRBV6-3 and TRBJ2-7; D is unclear. The CDR3 has 14 amino acids. Germline V CDR1 and CDR2: MNHEY, SVGEGT. V gave up 2 bases and J gave up 3 bases, with 11 bases separating them. Here the CDR3 DNA reads TGTGCCAGCAGTTACCTCCCACCGGGCTACGAGCAGTACTTC. It codes for CASSYLPPGYEQYF.

The chain carries TRBV7-9 and TRBJ1-2; D ambiguous. V was cut by 3 bases and J by 6 bases, with 14 bases left in between. The CDR3 is 14 amino acids. Germline-derived CDR1 and CDR2 are SEHNR and FQNEAQ (reference sequence). The CDR3: CASSLEDLSHGYTF. CDR3 DNA sequence: TGTGCCAGCAGCTTGGAGGACCTTTCACATGGCTACACCTTC.

The V and J genes are TRBV10-3 and TRBJ1-1; the D is unclear. CDR1 and CDR2 from the germline V gene are ENHRY and SYGVKD. The CDR3 is made up of 14 amino acids. Trimming cost V 6 bases and J 1 base, with 12 bases left between them. The CDR3 protein is CAISSVGTNTEAFF. The CDR3 bases are TGTGCCATCAGCTCTGTGGGCACGAACACTGAAGCTTTCTTT.

The chain employs TRBV20-1 and TRBJ1-5; D ambiguous. The CDR3 sequence is 14 residues long. Germline loops: CDR1 DFQATT, CDR2 SNEGSKA (reference sequence). V gave up 3 bases and J gave up 6 bases, with 15 bases separating them. DNA of the CDR3: TGCAGTGCTAGCCCTGGGGAATTCGCTCAGCCCCAGCATTTT. Its protein is CSASPGEFAQPQHF.

The CDR3 coding sequence is TGTGCCAGCAGGGGGGAAGGACAGGAGGAGCTGAGAATCGGCAATCAGCCCCAGCATTTT. Translated: CASRGEGQEELRIGNQPQHF. The chain has TRBV6-1 and TRBJ1-5, with TRBD1 matching 7 bases. The length of the CDR3 is 20 residues. V lost 6 bases to trimming and J lost 2 bases; unmatched junction nucleotides: 22. Looked up from germline, CDR1 is MNHNS and CDR2 is SASEGT.

This clonotype was counted a few times. The gene calls are TRBV6-2 or TRBV6-3 and TRBJ2-5; D possibly corresponds to TRBD2 (5 bases). CDR3 length: 15 amino acids. The V and J ends lost 2 bases and 5 bases respectively, with 15 bases between them. CDR1 is MNHEY, CDR2 SVGEGT, per germline. The CDR3 spells CASSYAASRVETQYF. DNA of the CDR3: TGTGCCAGCAGTTACGCGGCTAGCCGGGTGGAGACCCAGTACTTC.

There are a few counts of this clonotype. The genes are TRBV10-3 and TRBJ2-3; 8 nucleotides line up with TRBD1. Trimming at V came to 5 bases and at J to 3 bases, leaving 10 bases not matched to a gene. Germline V gene sequence: CDR1 ENHRY, CDR2 SYGVKD. This CDR3 comprises 16 residues. CDR3 in amino acids: CAISTPQGAGTDTQYF. The DNA of the CDR3 is TGTGCCATCAGTACGCCTCAGGGGGCAGGAACAGATACGCAGTATTTT.

This clonotype appeared a few times. The chain joins TRBV7-3 to TRBJ2-3, with D possibly TRBD2 on 6 matching bases. V lost 2 bases to trimming and J lost 11 bases, with 23 bases between them. The length of the CDR3 is 16 residues. Germline V CDR1 and CDR2: SGHTA, FQGTGA. The CDR3 is CASSLSSAGGSEMQYF. CDR3 nucleotides: TGTGCCAGCAGCTTATCCTCAGCGGGCGGGTCTGAGATGCAGTATTTT.